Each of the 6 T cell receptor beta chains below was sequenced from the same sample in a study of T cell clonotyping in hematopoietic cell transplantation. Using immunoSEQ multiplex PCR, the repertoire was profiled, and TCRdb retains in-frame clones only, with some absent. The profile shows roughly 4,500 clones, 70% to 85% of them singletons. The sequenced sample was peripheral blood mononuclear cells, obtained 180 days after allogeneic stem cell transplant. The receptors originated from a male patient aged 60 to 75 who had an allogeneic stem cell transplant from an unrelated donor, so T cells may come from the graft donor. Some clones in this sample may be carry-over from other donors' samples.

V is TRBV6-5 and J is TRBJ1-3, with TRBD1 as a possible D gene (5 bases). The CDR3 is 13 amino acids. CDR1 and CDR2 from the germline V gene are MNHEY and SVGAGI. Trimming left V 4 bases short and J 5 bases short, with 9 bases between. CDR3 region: CASSSPGRNTIYF. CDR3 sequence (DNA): TGTGCCAGCAGTTCCCCGGGGCGAAACACCATATATTTT.

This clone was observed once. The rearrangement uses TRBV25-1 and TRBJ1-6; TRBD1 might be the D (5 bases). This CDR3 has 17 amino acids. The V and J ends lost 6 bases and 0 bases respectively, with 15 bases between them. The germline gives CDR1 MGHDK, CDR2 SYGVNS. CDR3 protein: CASSPWAGSSYNSPLHF. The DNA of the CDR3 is TGTGCCAGCAGCCCCTGGGCAGGGAGCTCCTATAATTCACCCCTCCACTTT.

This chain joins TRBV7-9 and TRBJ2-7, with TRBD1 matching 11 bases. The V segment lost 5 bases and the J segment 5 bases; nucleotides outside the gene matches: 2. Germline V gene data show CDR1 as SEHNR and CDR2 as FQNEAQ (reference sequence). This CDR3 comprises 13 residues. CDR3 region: CASSRTGGHEQYF. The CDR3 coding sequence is TGTGCCAGCAGCCGGACAGGGGGCCACGAGCAGTACTTC.

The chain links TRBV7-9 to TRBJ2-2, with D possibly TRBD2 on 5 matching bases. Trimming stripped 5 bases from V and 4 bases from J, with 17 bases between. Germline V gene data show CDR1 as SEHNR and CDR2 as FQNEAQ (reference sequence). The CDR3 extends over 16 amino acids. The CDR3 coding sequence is TGTGCCAGCAGCAGCTCAAGGGTTCGGGGCACCGGGGAGCTGTTTTTT. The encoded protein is CASSSSRVRGTGELFF.

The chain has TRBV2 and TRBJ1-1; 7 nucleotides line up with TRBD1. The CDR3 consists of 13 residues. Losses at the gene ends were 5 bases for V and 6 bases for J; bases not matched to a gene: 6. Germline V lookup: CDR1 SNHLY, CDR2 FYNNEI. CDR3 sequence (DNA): TGTGCCAGCAGTTACGACAGGGTCTCTGAAGCTTTCTTT. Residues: CASSYDRVSEAFF.

The CDR3 region is CASSERENQPQHF. The CDR3 DNA follows: TGTGCCAGCAGTGAACGGGAGAACCAGCCCCAGCATTTT. The chain recombines TRBV2 with TRBJ1-5; no definite D call. Trimming removed 2 bases at V and 7 bases at J, with 9 bases between. The CDR3 length is 13 residues. Germline V gene sequence: CDR1 SNHLY, CDR2 FYNNEI.